This is a list of T cell receptor beta chains from one sample in a study of control samples from healthy donors and cancer patients. The data were produced by immunoSEQ multiplex PCR, yet TCRdb's version contains in-frame clones alone and is incomplete. The sample lists approximately 110,000 clones, about four fifths occurring once. The sequencing sample was made of blood. The origin of the receptors is a woman between 45 and 60 years old in good health. Each CDR3 is given with its conserved first and last residue. Fields, in order: J gene, D gene, CDR3 length, clone size, V gene, CDR3 protein, CDR3 DNA. D genes are given only for firm matches. Only some rows state a clone size, as once, few, many or a class for expanded clones.

TRBJ1-1,TRBD1,14,few,TRBV2,CASSWTGGNTEAFF,TGTGCCAGCAGCTGGACAGGGGGGAACACTGAAGCTTTCTTT
TRBJ2-1,TRBD1,16,NA,TRBV5-6,CASSLPGGGSYNEQFF,TGTGCCAGCAGCTTGCCAGGGGGCGGGTCGTACAATGAGCAGTTCTTC
TRBJ2-3,NA,14,NA,TRBV24-1,CATSGHPSTDTQYF,TGTGCCACCAGCGGACACCCTAGCACAGATACGCAGTATTTT
TRBJ1-5,NA,14,NA,TRBV7-9,CASSSGYSNQPQHF,TGTGCCAGCAGTTCGGGGTATAGCAATCAGCCCCAGCATTTT
TRBJ1-5,NA,14,NA,TRBV19,CASSIGQGPQPQHF,TGTGCCAGTAGTATAGGCCAGGGACCTCAGCCCCAGCATTTT
TRBJ2-5,NA,15,NA,TRBV19,CASSSSGIPGETQYF,TGTGCCAGTAGTTCCTCAGGGATCCCGGGGGAGACCCAGTACTTC
TRBJ1-1,NA,16,NA,TRBV28,CASRPTFQGTGAEAFF,TGTGCCAGCAGACCGACTTTTCAGGGCACTGGGGCTGAAGCTTTCTTT
TRBJ2-2,NA,15,NA,TRBV28,CASSTGPLRGGELFF,TGTGCCAGCAGTACCGGGCCGCTACGGGGCGGGGAGCTGTTTTTT
TRBJ1-1,TRBD1,14,NA,TRBV5-1,CASSGGQGATEAFF,TGCGCCAGCAGCGGCGGACAGGGAGCCACTGAAGCTTTCTTT
TRBJ2-3,TRBD2,15,NA,TRBV2,CASSPGLAVTDTQYF,TGTGCCAGCAGTCCGGGGCTAGCGGTCACAGATACGCAGTATTTT
TRBJ1-5,NA,18,NA,TRBV28,CASSTFKTGRGGSQPQHF,TGTGCCAGCAGTACCTTCAAAACAGGGCGGGGAGGGTCTCAGCCCCAGCATTTT
TRBJ2-2,TRBD2,17,NA,TRBV9,CASSVGTGGRNTGELFF,TGTGCCAGCAGCGTAGGGACGGGGGGTAGGAACACCGGGGAGCTGTTTTTT
TRBJ1-5,NA,12,NA,TRBV7-9,CASSTDNQPQHF,TGTGCCAGCAGCACTGACAATCAGCCCCAGCATTTT
TRBJ1-1,NA,15,NA,TRBV18,CASAPPGRLNTEAFF,TGTGCCAGCGCCCCTCCGGGACGGCTTAACACTGAAGCTTTCTTT
TRBJ2-2,NA,16,NA,TRBV5-5,CASSLVPGANTGELFF,TGTGCCAGCAGCTTGGTGCCGGGGGCTAACACCGGGGAGCTGTTTTTT
TRBJ2-5,NA,14,NA,TRBV10-3,CATARDDGRGTQYF,TGTGCCACCGCCCGGGACGATGGCCGGGGGACCCAGTACTTC
TRBJ1-5,NA,17,NA,TRBV10-3,CAISESGDVYSGQPQHF,TGTGCCATCAGTGAGTCGGGGGACGTTTATTCTGGACAGCCCCAGCATTTT
TRBJ1-5,NA,13,NA,TRBV6-6,CASSQTDGAAQHF,TGTGCCAGCAGTCAAACCGATGGGGCAGCCCAGCATTTT
TRBJ2-1,TRBD2,17,few,TRBV15,CATSSPRLAESYNEQFF,TGTGCCACCAGCAGTCCAAGACTAGCGGAGAGCTACAATGAGCAGTTCTTC
TRBJ2-2,NA,15,NA,TRBV5-1,CASSNYGTSSGELFF,TGCGCCAGCAGTAATTATGGGACGTCAAGCGGGGAGCTGTTTTTT
TRBJ2-3,NA,11,NA,TRBV29-1,CSVDQANTQYF,TGCAGCGTTGACCAGGCCAATACGCAGTATTTT
TRBJ2-1,NA,16,NA,TRBV7-2,CASSLQPGPPRNEQFF,TGTGCCAGCAGCCTCCAACCCGGTCCGCCTCGGAATGAGCAGTTCTTC
TRBJ1-2,TRBD1,16,NA,TRBV2,CASSSPGQGRDYGYTF,TGTGCCAGCAGTTCCCCGGGACAGGGGAGAGACTATGGCTACACCTTC
TRBJ2-4,NA,15,NA,TRBV27,CASSRTALAKNIQYF,TGTGCCAGCAGTCGGACAGCCCTAGCCAAAAACATTCAGTACTTC
TRBJ1-4,NA,16,NA,TRBV7-9,CASSLGGMDQNEKLFF,TGTGCCAGCAGCTTAGGGGGGATGGACCAGAATGAAAAACTGTTTTTT
TRBJ2-2,NA,14,NA,TRBV11-3,CASSLGPNTGELFF,TGTGCCAGCAGCTTGGGGCCGAACACCGGGGAGCTGTTTTTT
TRBJ1-2,NA,14,NA,TRBV5-6,CASSFPAGDYGYTF,TGTGCCAGCAGCTTCCCCGCAGGGGACTATGGCTACACCTTC
TRBJ2-2,TRBD2,21,NA,TRBV3-1/TRBV3-2,CASSQDLSPKAGGDCTGELFF,TGTGCCAGCAGCCAAGATCTCTCCCCCAAGGCGGGGGGAGATTGCACCGGGGAGCTGTTTTTT
TRBJ1-4,NA,14,NA,TRBV7-8,CASRGLGQGEKLFF,TGTGCCAGCAGGGGATTAGGGCAGGGTGAAAAACTGTTTTTT
TRBJ1-2,NA,13,NA,TRBV15,CATSRATDYGYTF,TGTGCCACCAGCAGAGCGACAGACTATGGCTACACCTTC
TRBJ1-2,TRBD1,13,NA,TRBV30,CAWRGQGANGYTF,TGTGCCTGGAGGGGACAGGGGGCGAATGGCTACACCTTC
TRBJ1-6,NA,13,once,TRBV12-3/TRBV12-4,CASSIGFNSPLHF,TGTGCCAGCAGTATTGGATTTAATTCACCCCTCCACTTT
TRBJ2-7,TRBD1,14,NA,TRBV5-6,CASSYRGSRYEQYF,TGTGCCAGCAGCTACAGGGGGTCGAGGTACGAGCAGTACTTC
TRBJ2-1,NA,14,NA,TRBV6-6,CASSYGVSGNEQFF,TGTGCCAGCAGTTACGGGGTATCGGGGAATGAGCAGTTCTTC
TRBJ2-2,NA,17,once,TRBV19,CASSMSGAGVNTGELFF,TGTGCCAGTAGTATGAGTGGGGCAGGGGTTAACACCGGGGAGCTGTTTTTT